The present T cell receptor beta chain was sequenced within a study of spatial heterogeneity in lung cancer. Findings and limits, study-wide: More often at tumor resection than at routine follow-up, ubiquitous expanded tumor TCRs were detected in the blood.

This clonotype has a handful of counts. Its cognate antigen is unknown. The CDR3 contains 14 residues. Germline trimming cut 2 bases from V and 4 bases from J; bases unmatched to any gene: 2. Germline V CDR1 and CDR2: LGHDT, YNNKEL (reference sequence). Time point noted: sample taken at primary tumor resection. In each case, whole RNA from tumor, nontumor lung or frozen PBMC was sequenced unsorted. Each CDR3 protein is one row after TCRdb ran MiXCR on the 5' RACE reads. The sample has about 92,000 distinct CDR3 sequences, roughly 12% seen once. Material: PBMCs, obtained at surgery. The gene calls are TRBV3-1 and TRBJ2-1; 7 nucleotides agree with TRBD1. The TCR was taken from a male donor with early-stage non-small cell lung cancer. The CDR3 bases are TGTGCCAGCAGCCAAAGGGGGCCTTACAATGAGCAGTTCTTC. This codes for CASSQRGPYNEQFF.